This T cell receptor beta chain was recorded in a study of cytomegalovirus exposure and HLA in healthy donors. The PCR contained 60 Vbeta and 13 Jbeta primers. Assay used: immunoSEQ multiplex PCR; TCRdb lists only in-frame clones, some missing. This sample yields 120,000 to 150,000 clones, of which approximately 73% are seen a single time; approximately 1.8% belongs to the top ten. Germline V lookup: CDR1 ENHRY, CDR2 SYGVKD. The germline V and J ends were trimmed by 6 bases and 7 bases, with 22 bases remaining between them. The CDR3 has 15 residues. As regards this clone: Its antigen remains unidentified.

Broader study findings: Later work found that TCR association rates differed between HLA loci; DRB1 had the most and HLA-C the fewest. An assumption of roughly uniform sequencing depth across donors underlay the presence/absence analyses. Usually a TCR sequence was rare, but some public TCRs were found in many donors.

The sequencing sample was made of PBMCs. The chain uses TRBV10-3 and TRBJ2-7; D is possibly TRBD1 (5 bases). The TCR comes from a young woman in good health and CMV-seronegative. CDR3 bases: TGTGCCATCAGAGGTGGGGCAGGGCCCTTCGCAGAGCAGTACTTC. Protein product: CAIRGGAGPFAEQYF.